The 19 T cell receptor beta chains below come from one sample, sequenced in a study of shared clonotypes between healthy human individuals. Sequencing used immunoSEQ multiplex PCR; TCRdb keeps in-frame clones, though not all of them. The table lists about 2,200,000 clones, more than 85% of them singletons. The naive CD8 population came from CD45RO-negative cells selected for CCR7, without terminally differentiated effector memory CD45RA+ cells. The sample consisted of naive CD8+ T cells from PBMCs. All receptors derive from a young man in good health. Some clones in this sample may be carry-over from other donors' samples.

The V gene is TRBV28, the J gene TRBJ1-2, with D hard to call. V was pared by 7 bases and J by 2 bases, with 11 bases between. The germline V gene has CDR1 MDHEN and CDR2 SYDVKM. CDR3 length: 13 amino acids. The DNA of the CDR3 is TGTGCCAGCACTAACATGGACAACTATGGCTACACCTTC. Protein: CASTNMDNYGYTF.

The CDR3 sequence is CASSDLLAVGTQYF. The CDR3 nucleotides are TGCGCCAGCAGCGACCTCCTAGCAGTTGGGACCCAGTACTTC. The V and J genes are TRBV4-3 and TRBJ2-5; possible D gene TRBD2, 5 bases. V lost 5 bases and J lost 7, with 17 bases in between. CDR1 LGHNA and CDR2 YSLEER come from the germline V gene. The CDR3 extends over 14 amino acids.

The rearrangement links TRBV27 to TRBJ2-7; D uncertain. The CDR3 is made up of 14 amino acids. Trimming cost V 4 bases and J 7 bases, with 17 bases left between them. The germline V gene has CDR1 MNHEY and CDR2 SMNVEV (reference sequence). CDR3 DNA: TGTGCCAGCAGTTCCGACCGCGCTTCCGAGGAGCAGTACTTC. Translation gives CASSSDRASEEQYF.

The rearrangement uses TRBV19 and TRBJ2-1; 8 bases map to TRBD2. This CDR3 contains 15 residues. V dropped 3 bases and J dropped 7; count of bases not matched to a gene: 8. CDR1 is LNHDA, CDR2 SQIVND, per germline (reference sequence). Here the CDR3 DNA reads TGTGCCAGTAGTATGTTTAGCGGGGTGGCGAATGAGCAGTTCTTC. Its protein is CASSMFSGVANEQFF.

This clone was observed once. The CDR3 DNA follows: TGTGCCAGCAGTTTCACCAGGTACACTGAAGCTTTCTTT. It encodes CASSFTRYTEAFF. The chain employs TRBV11-3 and TRBJ1-1; no clear D. Trimming left V 6 bases short and J 3 bases short, with 11 bases between. The CDR3 consists of 13 residues. Germline CDR1 and CDR2: SGHNT and YENEEA.

This clone was recorded once. The V and J genes are TRBV7-8 and TRBJ2-7; 9 bases match TRBD2. The CDR3 runs to 15 residues. Germline-derived CDR1 and CDR2 are SGHVS and FQNEAQ. V trimming: 5 bases; J trimming: 4 bases; junction bases outside the gene matches: 9. For the CDR3, the DNA is TGTGCCAGCAGCCTGCGAGTAGCGGGAGCTTACGAGCAGTACTTC. This gives the protein CASSLRVAGAYEQYF.

This chain uses TRBV7-8 with TRBJ2-2; maybe TRBD1 (5 bases). Germline V lookup: CDR1 SGHVS, CDR2 FQNEAQ. The CDR3 extends over 16 amino acids. Between the trimmed V and J ends, which lost 5 bases and 2 bases, there was a span of 15 bases. CDR3: CASSPLGQENTGELFF. In nucleotides, the CDR3 is TGTGCCAGCAGCCCCCTGGGGCAGGAAAACACCGGGGAGCTGTTTTTT.

This chain uses TRBV10-1 with TRBJ1-5, with TRBD1 matching 7 bases. The length of the CDR3 is 14 residues. Looked up from germline, CDR1 is WNHNN and CDR2 is SYGVQD (reference sequence). V shed 3 bases and J 9 bases; nucleotides not matched to a gene: 8. The CDR3 nucleotides are TGCGCCAGCAGTGAAGACAGGGACGGGTGGCCCCAGCATTTT. Amino acids: CASSEDRDGWPQHF.

This clone was found a few times. The chain couples TRBV9 to TRBJ1-1; no clear D gene. V dropped 1 base and J dropped 1 base, with 11 bases sitting between them. The CDR3 is made up of 15 amino acids. Germline lookup yields CDR1 SGDLS and CDR2 YYNGEE. The CDR3 nucleotides read TGTGCCAGCAGCGTATTCCGTGGCGAGAACACTGAAGCTTTCTTT. As protein: CASSVFRGENTEAFF.

This clone was recorded once. Other nucleotide sequences from this sample produce the same CDR3. The CDR3: CASTPRDSYEQYF. CDR3 nucleotide sequence: TGTGCCAGTACTCCCCGGGACAGCTACGAGCAGTACTTC. The chain carries TRBV19 and TRBJ2-7; 7 nucleotides agree with TRBD1. The CDR3 runs 13 residues. Germline V gives CDR1 LNHDA, CDR2 SQIVND (reference sequence). The V segment lost 7 bases and the J segment 3 bases; nucleotides outside the gene matches: 6.

This clone showed up just a few times. The V call is TRBV27, the J call TRBJ1-5, with D perhaps TRBD1 (5 bases). V was shortened by 6 bases and J by 6 bases, with 15 bases between the two germline ends. Germline values: CDR1 MNHEY, CDR2 SMNVEV (reference sequence). The CDR3 runs to 14 residues. In DNA form, the CDR3 reads TGTGCCAGCAGAGGACGGACACCTGGTCAGCCCCAGCATTTT. It is translated as CASRGRTPGQPQHF.

In its sample, this clone was seen once. This chain uses TRBV5-1 with TRBJ2-7; TRBD1 aligns across 8 bases. V shed 0 bases, J shed 5 bases, and the junction held 13 bases outside the gene matches. This CDR3 region has 17 residues. CDR1 SGHRS and CDR2 YFSETQ come from the germline V gene. In DNA form, the CDR3 reads TGCGCCAGCAGCTTGGAGGTCTGGGAGACAGGGGTCCACGAGCAGTACTTC. Amino acid sequence: CASSLEVWETGVHEQYF.

This chain connects TRBV19 to TRBJ2-3; TRBD1 aligns across 12 bases. The CDR3 spans 15 residues. The V gene's germline CDR1 is LNHDA and CDR2 SQIVND (reference sequence). J gave up 6 bases and V 5 bases, and 6 bases lay outside the gene matches. DNA for the CDR3: TGTGCCAGTAGTGCCGGGACAGGGGGCGATGATACGCAGTATTTT. Translation gives CASSAGTGGDDTQYF.

This chain connects TRBV10-3 to TRBJ2-7; 8 bases map to TRBD2. Germline lookup yields CDR1 ENHRY and CDR2 SYGVKD. The CDR3 covers 15 residues. With V trimmed by 6 bases and J by 2 bases, 9 bases remained unmatched. The CDR3 DNA sequence: TGTGCCATCAGAACCGGGAGGGGCGATACCTACGAGCAGTACTTC. Encoded protein: CAIRTGRGDTYEQYF.

The chain uses TRBV27 and TRBJ1-2, with a tentative D call TRBD1 (6 bases). The CDR3 covers 14 residues. V dropped 5 bases and J dropped 4 bases, with 14 bases sitting between them. The germline V gene has CDR1 MNHEY and CDR2 SMNVEV (reference sequence). The DNA of the CDR3 is TGTGCCAGCAGTCCACTCGGACAGAGCTATGGCTACACCTTC. Translated: CASSPLGQSYGYTF.

The chain combines TRBV4-1 with TRBJ2-7; the D is unclear. The CDR3 sequence is 16 residues long. The V end lost 1 base, the J end lost 7 bases, and 20 bases lay between the germline ends. Germline CDR1 is MGHRA and CDR2 is YSYEKL. The CDR3 loop is CASSQVGGRAAREQYF. The CDR3 nucleotides read TGCGCCAGCAGCCAAGTCGGTGGCCGTGCTGCCCGGGAGCAGTACTTC.

CDR3 region: CASTPLEDGTDTQYF. CDR3 nucleotide sequence: TGTGCCAGCACCCCACTAGAGGATGGCACAGATACGCAGTATTTT. The chain links TRBV28 to TRBJ2-3, with D possibly TRBD2 on 5 matching bases. CDR1 MDHEN and CDR2 SYDVKM come from the germline V gene. This CDR3 has 15 amino acids. V was shortened by 7 bases and J by 1 base, with 15 bases between the two germline ends. Combining the CDR3 with reference TRBV28 and TRBJ2-3 gives the whole variable domain DVKVTQSSRYLVKRTGEKVFLECVQDMDHENMFWYRQDPGLGLRLIYFSYDVKMKEKGDIPEGYSVSREKKERFSLILESASTNQTSMYLCASTPLEDGTDTQYFGPGTRLTVL.

The CDR3 coding sequence is TGTGCCAGCGTCACAACGGGCCATACCTCGAACACCGGGGAGCTGTTTTTT. The encoded protein is CASVTTGHTSNTGELFF. V is TRBV2 and J is TRBJ2-2, with no clear D. The CDR3 contains 17 residues. The germline gives CDR1 SNHLY, CDR2 FYNNEI. The germline V and J ends were trimmed by 8 bases and 0 bases, with 19 bases remaining between them.

Concerning this clone: A much larger clone is a single base away; this may be a read error. This sequence joins TRBV9 and TRBJ2-2; D gene ambiguous. There are 12 residues in the CDR3. V shed 3 bases and J shed 3 bases, with 3 bases lying between them. From germline, CDR1 is SGDLS and CDR2 YYNGEE. The CDR3 DNA reads TGTGCCAGCAGCGAGCACACCGGGGAGCTGTTTTTT. It encodes CASSEHTGELFF. The whole variable domain, remainder taken from reference TRBV9 and TRBJ2-2, is DSGVTQTPKHLITATGQRVTLRCSPRSGDLSVYWYQQSLDQGLQFLIQYYNGEERAKGNILERFSAQQFPDLHSELNLSSLELGDSALYFCASSEHTGELFFGEGSRLTVL.